Below, one T cell receptor (beta chain) is given with its context. Its antigen is not known. A read error likely explains this, since a far larger clone differs by one base. V was clipped by 4 bases and J by 10 bases; unmatched bases: 8. The CDR3 spans 14 residues. CDR1 is SGHAT and CDR2 is FQDESV in the germline V gene (reference sequence). Time point here: newly diagnosed GD, antithyroid drugs for less than 3 months. Following extraction of RNA from PBMCs, that RNA was used to make the TCR library. Library construction for TCR beta used iRepertoire HTBI primers and Arm-PCR of CDR3 regions. TCRdb ran MiXCR on the multiplex PCR reads and lists one entry per CDR3 protein. The sample lists around 250,000 distinct CDR3 sequences, just over 20% seen once, with 14% in the top ten. The data stem from a study of regulatory T cells in long-lasting Graves disease. Study-level information: Under 3 months of antithyroid drugs had been taken by newly diagnosed Graves' patients. The study, taken as a whole, reports: Persistent disease was characterized by preferential usage of TRBV28, TRBJ1-2 and TRBJ2-5.

This chain connects TRBV11-1 to TRBJ2-1; 9 positions match TRBD1. The sample was peripheral blood mononuclear cells (PBMCs), taken at new diagnosis, from a patient treated with antithyroid drugs. This TCR came from a female donor with Graves disease. The CDR3 sequence is CASSSGTGQYEQFF. The CDR3 nucleotides are TGTGCCAGCAGCTCCGGGACAGGGCAATACGAGCAGTTCTTC.